This TCR beta chain was captured by sequencing in a study of monozygotic twins with inflammatory bowel disease. One entry per CDR3 protein, without DNA, is what TCRdb gives after re-calling the 5' RACE reads. With just over 300,000 distinct CDR3 sequences in the sample, the ten largest clones hold about 5%. The V gene's germline CDR1 is MDHEN and CDR2 SYDVKM. The CDR3 consists of 16 residues. The rearrangement joins TRBV28 to TRBJ2-7; TCRdb's D gene call, TRBD1, goes unchecked for lack of DNA. The receptor comes from a human donor with ulcerative colitis or Crohn's disease, or a healthy co-twin of an affected twin (not recorded which). The sample was blood. CDR3 sequence reads: CASTFTRDRGSYEQYF.